Listed below are T cell receptor beta chains from one sample, sequenced in a study of CD4 T cells in relation to SARS-CoV-2 and coronaviruses. What these receptors recognize is not known. TCRdb keeps only in-frame clones here, not all; method: immunoSEQ multiplex PCR. The table lists around 11,000 clones, 81% of them singletons. Material for sequencing was CD4+ T cells from PBMCs, cultured in vitro. Every receptor here comes from a human donor in good health. Both conserved end residues are part of each CDR3. The D gene is left open where the match is weak. Size is stated for part of the rows, as once, few or many counts, or as a class when the clone is expanded.

>-|-|TRBJ2-2|TRBV29-1
TGCAGCGTTGACGGGTCGGGGGCGACCGGGGAGCTGTTTTTT
CSVDGSGATGELFF
>TRBD2|-|TRBJ2-7|TRBV27
TGTGCCAGCAGGATTGGAGCGGGACTACCCTACGAGCAGTACTTC
CASRIGAGLPYEQYF
>TRBD2|-|TRBJ2-1|TRBV10-3
TGTGCCATCAGTAGTAGCGGGAGGGACTCCTACAATGAGCAGTTCTTC
CAISSSGRDSYNEQFF
>TRBD1|-|TRBJ2-2|TRBV3-1/TRBV3-2
TGTGCCAGCAGCCTAGGGACAGTGAACACCGGGGAGCTGTTTTTT
CASSLGTVNTGELFF
>-|-|TRBJ2-7|TRBV2
TGTGCCAGCAGTGAGTTCACTTACGAGCAGTACTTC
CASSEFTYEQYF
>-|-|TRBJ2-7|TRBV20-1
TGCAGTGCTCTCGATGCCTACGAGCAGTACTTC
CSALDAYEQYF
>-|-|TRBJ1-2|TRBV7-9
TGTGCCAGCAGCTTACTAGGGGCGGAAGGCTACACCTTC
CASSLLGAEGYTF
>-|-|TRBJ1-1|TRBV29-1
TGCAGCGTCGCCTCAGGGAACACTGAAGCTTTCTTT
CSVASGNTEAFF
>TRBD2|-|TRBJ2-3|TRBV9
TGTGCCAGCAGCCCCCGGGGGGGCCCTACAGATACGCAGTATTTT
CASSPRGGPTDTQYF
>-|few|TRBJ2-2|TRBV10-1
TGCGCCAGCAGTGCTGACAACACCGGGGAGCTGTTTTTT
CASSADNTGELFF
>-|-|TRBJ1-4|TRBV6-1
TGTGCCAGCAGTGAAGCGGAAGCAAGGGTGTTTTTT
CASSEAEARVFF
>TRBD2|-|TRBJ2-1|TRBV11-2
TGTGCCAGCAGCTTCACTAGCGGGAAAAACAATGAGCAGTTCTTC
CASSFTSGKNNEQFF
>TRBD1|-|TRBJ2-5|TRBV29-1
TGCAGCGTTGTACCGGGACAGGGCGGAGAGACCCAGTACTTC
CSVVPGQGGETQYF
>TRBD1|-|TRBJ2-5|TRBV5-1
TGCGCCAGCAGCCTTAGAGCGGGACAGGGCTATCAAGAGACCCAGTACTTC
CASSLRAGQGYQETQYF
>-|-|TRBJ2-7|TRBV18
TGTGCCAGCTCACCGTCCGGGACGGATATCTACGAGCAGTACTTC
CASSPSGTDIYEQYF
>-|-|TRBJ1-3|TRBV7-2
TGTGCCAGCAGATTGGGGAATGGAAACACCATATATTTT
CASRLGNGNTIYF
>-|once|TRBJ1-2|TRBV19
TGTGCCAGTAGTACAGGGGCGGACTATGGCTACACCTTC
CASSTGADYGYTF
>-|-|TRBJ1-5|TRBV29-1
TGCAGCGTTGTGGAGGGTATAGGTCTCCAGCCCCAGCATTTT
CSVVEGIGLQPQHF
>TRBD2|-|TRBJ2-6|TRBV2
TGTGCCAGCAGTCTGGCGGGGGGGCCCGGGGGGGCCAACGTCCTGACTTTC
CASSLAGGPGGANVLTF
>TRBD1|-|TRBJ1-4|TRBV6-5
TGTGCCAGCAGCCTCAGCGGGGACTCAGGGGGAAAACTGTTTTTT
CASSLSGDSGGKLFF
>TRBD2|once|TRBJ2-1|TRBV27
TGTGCCAGCACTACCGGGGGGGTCCCCTACAATGAGCAGTTCTTC
CASTTGGVPYNEQFF
>TRBD1|-|TRBJ2-2|TRBV11-3
TGTGCCAGCAGCCCAGGACAGGGAAGGGCCGGGGAGCTGTTTTTT
CASSPGQGRAGELFF
>-|-|TRBJ1-2|TRBV13
TGTGCCAGCAGCTTAGGCCGAAGGGTCGGGGGCTACACCTTC
CASSLGRRVGGYTF
>TRBD2|-|TRBJ2-2|TRBV2
TGTGCCAGCAGTGAACTGGGACTAGCGACAACCGGGGAGCTGTTTTTT
CASSELGLATTGELFF
>-|once|TRBJ2-1|TRBV4-1
TGCGCCAGCAGCCAAGTCTCGCGCCGGAATGAGCAGTTCTTC
CASSQVSRRNEQFF
>-|-|TRBJ2-2|TRBV7-2
TGTGCCAGCAGCTTACAGGGGCGGGGGGAGCTGTTTTTT
CASSLQGRGELFF
>-|few|TRBJ1-6|TRBV2
TGTGCCAGTAAGCCCGAGAGCTCCTATAATTCACCCCTCCACTTT
CASKPESSYNSPLHF
>-|-|TRBJ1-2|TRBV30
TGTGCCTGGAGTTTAGTAGGCGGCTACACCTTC
CAWSLVGGYTF
>-|-|TRBJ1-4|TRBV6-5
TGTGCCAGCAGCTACTGGACGGGCGAAAAACTGTTTTTT
CASSYWTGEKLFF
>-|-|TRBJ1-4|TRBV5-1
TGCGCCAGCAGATCCGGGAATGAAAAACTGTTTTTT
CASRSGNEKLFF
>TRBD2|-|TRBJ2-1|TRBV5-6
TGTGCCAGCAGCTTGGAAGTGCTAGCGGGGAACTACAATGAGCAGTTCTTC
CASSLEVLAGNYNEQFF
>TRBD1|-|TRBJ2-7|TRBV6-5
TGTGCCAGCAGTAATACAGGGGAGTACGAGCAGTACTTC
CASSNTGEYEQYF
>-|-|TRBJ1-5|TRBV27
TGTGCCAGCAGTCCAAAGGAATTGGCAGGGCGCAATCAGCCCCAGCATTTT
CASSPKELAGRNQPQHF
>TRBD1|-|TRBJ1-5|TRBV6-6
TGTGCCAGCTCCATGGGATGGACAGGGGCAATTCAGCCCCAGCATTTT
CASSMGWTGAIQPQHF
>TRBD2|-|TRBJ2-3|TRBV3-1/TRBV3-2
TGTGCCAGCAGCCAGCCACTAGCGGGGGCCACAGATACGCAGTATTTT
CASSQPLAGATDTQYF
>TRBD1|-|TRBJ2-7|TRBV7-9
TGTGCCAGCAGCTTAGTCCTGACAGGGGGCACCTACGAGCAGTACTTC
CASSLVLTGGTYEQYF
>TRBD2|-|TRBJ2-1|TRBV11-2
TGTGCCAGCAGCTTGGGAGCGGGGGTATACAATGAGCAGTTCTTC
CASSLGAGVYNEQFF
>TRBD1|-|TRBJ1-6|TRBV5-1
TGCGCCAGTAATGACAGGGAGGGTTCACCCCTCCACTTT
CASNDREGSPLHF
>-|-|TRBJ2-7|TRBV6-5
TGTGCCACACGGGCGGGTGACTCCTACGAGCAGTACTTC
CATRAGDSYEQYF
>-|-|TRBJ1-5|TRBV28
TGTGCCAGCAGTTTGGGGTCAGGAGGCAATCAGCCCCAGCATTTT
CASSLGSGGNQPQHF
>-|-|TRBJ2-7|TRBV5-4
TGTGCCAGCAGCCAACAGGGCGTCTACGAGCAGTACTTC
CASSQQGVYEQYF
>TRBD2|-|TRBJ2-5|TRBV7-2
TGTGCCAGCAGCCGGACTAGCGGGGGTATCGGGACCCAGTACTTC
CASSRTSGGIGTQYF
>-|-|TRBJ1-1|TRBV9
TGTGCCAGCAGCGTAGTCCCCGGGACTGAAGCTTTCTTT
CASSVVPGTEAFF
>TRBD1|-|TRBJ1-4|TRBV19
TGTGCCAGTAGTATAGCCCCGTCGACAGGGGGCAATGAAAAACTGTTTTTT
CASSIAPSTGGNEKLFF
>-|-|TRBJ2-7|TRBV7-2
TGTGCCAGCGGGATGCGGTCCTACGAGCAGTACTTC
CASGMRSYEQYF
>-|-|TRBJ2-7|TRBV5-1
TGCGCCAGCAGCTTGGCTCGACAAACAATCTACGAGCAGTACTTC
CASSLARQTIYEQYF
>-|-|TRBJ2-7|TRBV5-6
TGTGCCAGCAGCCTCAGGAGCTCCTACGAGCAGTACTTC
CASSLRSSYEQYF
>-|-|TRBJ2-6|TRBV19
TGTGCCAGTAGTATCCCTACAGGGACTGGGGCCAACGTCCTGACTTTC
CASSIPTGTGANVLTF
>TRBD1|-|TRBJ1-4|TRBV5-6
TGTGCCAGCAGCTTGTGGACAGGGGGCGGAGAAAAACTGTTTTTT
CASSLWTGGGEKLFF